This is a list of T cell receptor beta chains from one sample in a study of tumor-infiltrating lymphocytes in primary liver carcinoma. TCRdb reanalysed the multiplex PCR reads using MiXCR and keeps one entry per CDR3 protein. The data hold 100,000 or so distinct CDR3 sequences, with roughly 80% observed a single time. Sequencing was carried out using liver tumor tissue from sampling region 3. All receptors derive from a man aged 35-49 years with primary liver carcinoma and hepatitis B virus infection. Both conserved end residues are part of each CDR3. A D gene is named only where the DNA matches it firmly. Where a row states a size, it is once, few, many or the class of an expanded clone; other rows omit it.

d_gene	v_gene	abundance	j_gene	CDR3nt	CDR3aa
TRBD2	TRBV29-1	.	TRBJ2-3	TGCATCGCCCAGCGGGGGGGCACGGATACGCAGTATTTT	CIAQRGGTDTQYF
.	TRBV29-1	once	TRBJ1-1	TGCAGCTCCGGGTACGGGCTGAACACTGAAGCTTTCTTC	CSSGYGLNTEAFF
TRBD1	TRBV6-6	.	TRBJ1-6	TGTGCCAGCAGTCTAGGGACAGGGCGCAATTCACCCCCCCACTTT	CASSLGTGRNSPPHF
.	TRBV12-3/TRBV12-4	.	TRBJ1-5	TGTACCAGCAATTTGGGCAGGGATCAGCCCCAGCATTTT	CTSNLGRDQPQHF
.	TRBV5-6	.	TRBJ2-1	TGTGTCAGCAGTTTCGATAAGACATTGTACAATGAGCAGTTCTTC	CVSSFDKTLYNEQFF
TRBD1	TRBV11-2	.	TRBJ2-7	TGTGCCAGCAGCTTACGAAGGACAGGGGAATACGGGCAGTACTTC	CASSLRRTGEYGQYF
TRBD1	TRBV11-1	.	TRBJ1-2	TGTGCCAGTAGCCCGGGACAGGGTCAGACCTATGCCTACACCTTC	CASSPGQGQTYAYTF
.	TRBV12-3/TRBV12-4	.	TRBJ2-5	TGTGTCAGTAGCCGAAGCGGGTCAGAGACCCAGTACTTC	CVSSRSGSETQYF
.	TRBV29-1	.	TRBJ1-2	TGTAGCGTCCCCGGCGGGGCAGGAAGGCTTTCTGGCTACACCTTC	CSVPGGAGRLSGYTF
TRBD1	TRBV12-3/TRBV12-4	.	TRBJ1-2	TGTGCCAGCAGCCCGGGACAGACATATAGCTACACCTTC	CASSPGQTYSYTF
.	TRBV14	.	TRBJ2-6	TGTACCAGCAGCCAAGGCGCAGCTGGGGCCAACGTGCTGGCTTTC	CTSSQGAAGANVLAF
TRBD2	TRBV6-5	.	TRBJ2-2	TGTGCCAATACTTTAGCGGGTTCTACCGGGGAGCTGTTCTTT	CANTLAGSTGELFF
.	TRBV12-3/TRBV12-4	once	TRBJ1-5	TGTGCCAGCCAAGGTTCGGGGGTTCATCCCCAGCATTTT	CASQGSGVHPQHF
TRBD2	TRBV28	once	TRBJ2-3	TGTGCAAGCAGTTTCCTAGCGGGTTACATAGATATGCAGTATTTT	CASSFLAGYIDMQYF
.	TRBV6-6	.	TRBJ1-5	TGTGCCAGCAATTACGGCGACGGGGTGAGCAATCAGCCCCAGCATTTT	CASNYGDGVSNQPQHF
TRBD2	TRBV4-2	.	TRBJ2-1	TGTGTCAGCAGCCAAGATATAGCGGGTGGACTAGCAGGAGGGAGCCCACAGTTCTTC	CVSSQDIAGGLAGGSPQFF
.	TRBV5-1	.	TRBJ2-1	TGCGACAGCAGCTTGGGGGGACTCTCCCAGTACAATGAGCAGTTCTTC	CDSSLGGLSQYNEQFF
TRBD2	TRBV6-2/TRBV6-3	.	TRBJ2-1	TGTGCCAGCAATGGTCTAGCGGAAAACAATGAACAGTTCTTC	CASNGLAENNEQFF
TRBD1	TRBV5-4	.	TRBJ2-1	TGTGCCAGCATCTTGGGAGTGGGGACAGACAATGAGCAGTTCTTC	CASILGVGTDNEQFF
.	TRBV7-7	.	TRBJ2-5	TGTGCCAGCAGCTTAGTGGTCGGTCAAGAGACCCAGTACTTC	CASSLVVGQETQYF
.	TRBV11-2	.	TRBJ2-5	TGTGTCAGCAGCCCCCAGTCAGCCCCACGGGTGACCCAGTACTTC	CVSSPQSAPRVTQYF
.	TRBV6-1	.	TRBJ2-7	TGTGCCAGCAGTGAGGGCCGCTTAAGCTACGAGCAGTACTTC	CASSEGRLSYEQYF
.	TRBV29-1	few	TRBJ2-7	TGCAGCGTTGTGACACCCACCTACGAGCAGCACTTC	CSVVTPTYEQHF
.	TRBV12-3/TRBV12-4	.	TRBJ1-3	TGTGCCAGCAGTCTTGACCAGCGCACCTATGGAAACACCATATATTTT	CASSLDQRTYGNTIYF
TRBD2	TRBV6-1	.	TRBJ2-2	TGTGTCACGACACTTCGGACTAGCGGAATCAACACCGTGGAGCTGTTTTTT	CVTTLRTSGINTVELFF
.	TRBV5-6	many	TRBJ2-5	TGTGCCAGCAGCTTGGGAGGAGTGGAGACCCAGTACTTC	CASSLGGVETQYF
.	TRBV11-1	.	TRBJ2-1	TGTGCCAGCACGCCACTGGTTGGGGGAGAGCAGTTCTTC	CASTPLVGGEQFF
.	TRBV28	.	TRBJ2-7	TGTGCCAGCAGCAGCTTCTACGAGCACTACTTC	CASSSFYEHYF
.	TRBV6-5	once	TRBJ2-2	TGTGCTAGCAGTTACTCAGGGATTTACACCGGGGAGCTGTATTTT	CASSYSGIYTGELYF
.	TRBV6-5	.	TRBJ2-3	TGTGCCAGTAGTTACCCGCCAAATACGCAGTATTTT	CASSYPPNTQYF
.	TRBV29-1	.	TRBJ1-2	TGCAGCGTCGGGGGTAGGGAAAACTATTGCTACACCTTC	CSVGGRENYCYTF
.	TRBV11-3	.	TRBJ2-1	TGTGCCAGTATCTCGACTGGGGTTTTGCATGAGCAGTTCTTC	CASISTGVLHEQFF
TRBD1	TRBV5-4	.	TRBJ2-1	TGTGTCAGCAGCTTGGCCGGACAGGGTAACAATGAGCAGTTCTTC	CVSSLAGQGNNEQFF
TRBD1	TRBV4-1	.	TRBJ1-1	TGCGTCAGTAGCCACCTGGGACAGTTGAACACTGAAGCTTTCTTT	CVSSHLGQLNTEAFF
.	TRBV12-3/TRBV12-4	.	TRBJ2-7	TGTGCCAGCAGTTACACTCGTTCCTACGAGGAGTACTTC	CASSYTRSYEEYF
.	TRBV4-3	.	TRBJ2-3	TGCGCCAGCAGCCACGCAACGTTAACAGAGGGAGACACGCAGTATTTT	CASSHATLTEGDTQYF
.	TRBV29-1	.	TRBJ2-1	TGCAGCGTTCGGGCGACTGGGCCCAATTTGGTTGATGAGCAGTTCTTC	CSVRATGPNLVDEQFF
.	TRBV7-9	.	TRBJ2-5	TGTGCCAGCAGCTTATCCAGGGGAGAAGAGACCCGATACTTC	CASSLSRGEETRYF
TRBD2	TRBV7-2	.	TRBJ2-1	TGTGCCAGCAACATCACTAGCGCCGCCAATGAGCAGTTCTTC	CASNITSAANEQFF
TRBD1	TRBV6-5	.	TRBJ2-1	TGTGCCATCAGTGAGGACAGGGTGGTCAATGAGCAGCTCTTC	CAISEDRVVNEQLF
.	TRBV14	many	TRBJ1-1	TGTGCCAGCAGCCCCAGACTTGGGGTAGGCACTGAAGCTTTCTTT	CASSPRLGVGTEAFF
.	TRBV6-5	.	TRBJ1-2	TGTGCCAGCAGTTCCGGGGTCGGAGTCGTCATCAATGGCTACACCTTC	CASSSGVGVVINGYTF
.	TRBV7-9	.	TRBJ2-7	TGTGCCAGCACTTTAGCAAGGGTGTTGGGGAACTACAAGCAGTACTTC	CASTLARVLGNYKQYF
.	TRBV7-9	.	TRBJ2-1	TGTGCCAGCAGCTTAGCGCGGGCCCCCGCCAGCTCCTACGATGAGCAGTTCTTC	CASSLARAPASSYDEQFF
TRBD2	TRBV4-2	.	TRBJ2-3	TGTATCAGCAGCCAAGTATCCATCGGTAGCGGGAGGGCAACAGATACGCAGTATTTT	CISSQVSIGSGRATDTQYF
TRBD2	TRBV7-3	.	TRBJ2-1	TGTGCCAGCAGCAAAGGATACGCGGGACTAGCCACCAACAATGAGGAGTTGTTC	CASSKGYAGLATNNEELF
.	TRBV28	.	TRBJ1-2	TGTGCCAGCAACGAGCTTCAGGGGTGCGGGAACTATGGCTACGCCTTC	CASNELQGCGNYGYAF
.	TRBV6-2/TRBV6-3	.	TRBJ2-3	TGTGCCAGCAGTTACGGCGTGTCCAGGAGTGAAAATACGCAGTATTTT	CASSYGVSRSENTQYF
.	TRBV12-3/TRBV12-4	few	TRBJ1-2	TGTGCCAGCACCATGCGGGGGTCCCATAACTACGGCTACGCCTTC	CASTMRGSHNYGYAF
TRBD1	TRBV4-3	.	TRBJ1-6	TGCACCAGCAGCTCCTGGGGCAGGGGGAGGAATTCACCCCTCCACTTT	CTSSSWGRGRNSPLHF
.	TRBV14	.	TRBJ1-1	TGTGCCAGCAGCCAAGATAAAGGCAGGCTCGAGCACACTGAAGCTTTCTTT	CASSQDKGRLEHTEAFF